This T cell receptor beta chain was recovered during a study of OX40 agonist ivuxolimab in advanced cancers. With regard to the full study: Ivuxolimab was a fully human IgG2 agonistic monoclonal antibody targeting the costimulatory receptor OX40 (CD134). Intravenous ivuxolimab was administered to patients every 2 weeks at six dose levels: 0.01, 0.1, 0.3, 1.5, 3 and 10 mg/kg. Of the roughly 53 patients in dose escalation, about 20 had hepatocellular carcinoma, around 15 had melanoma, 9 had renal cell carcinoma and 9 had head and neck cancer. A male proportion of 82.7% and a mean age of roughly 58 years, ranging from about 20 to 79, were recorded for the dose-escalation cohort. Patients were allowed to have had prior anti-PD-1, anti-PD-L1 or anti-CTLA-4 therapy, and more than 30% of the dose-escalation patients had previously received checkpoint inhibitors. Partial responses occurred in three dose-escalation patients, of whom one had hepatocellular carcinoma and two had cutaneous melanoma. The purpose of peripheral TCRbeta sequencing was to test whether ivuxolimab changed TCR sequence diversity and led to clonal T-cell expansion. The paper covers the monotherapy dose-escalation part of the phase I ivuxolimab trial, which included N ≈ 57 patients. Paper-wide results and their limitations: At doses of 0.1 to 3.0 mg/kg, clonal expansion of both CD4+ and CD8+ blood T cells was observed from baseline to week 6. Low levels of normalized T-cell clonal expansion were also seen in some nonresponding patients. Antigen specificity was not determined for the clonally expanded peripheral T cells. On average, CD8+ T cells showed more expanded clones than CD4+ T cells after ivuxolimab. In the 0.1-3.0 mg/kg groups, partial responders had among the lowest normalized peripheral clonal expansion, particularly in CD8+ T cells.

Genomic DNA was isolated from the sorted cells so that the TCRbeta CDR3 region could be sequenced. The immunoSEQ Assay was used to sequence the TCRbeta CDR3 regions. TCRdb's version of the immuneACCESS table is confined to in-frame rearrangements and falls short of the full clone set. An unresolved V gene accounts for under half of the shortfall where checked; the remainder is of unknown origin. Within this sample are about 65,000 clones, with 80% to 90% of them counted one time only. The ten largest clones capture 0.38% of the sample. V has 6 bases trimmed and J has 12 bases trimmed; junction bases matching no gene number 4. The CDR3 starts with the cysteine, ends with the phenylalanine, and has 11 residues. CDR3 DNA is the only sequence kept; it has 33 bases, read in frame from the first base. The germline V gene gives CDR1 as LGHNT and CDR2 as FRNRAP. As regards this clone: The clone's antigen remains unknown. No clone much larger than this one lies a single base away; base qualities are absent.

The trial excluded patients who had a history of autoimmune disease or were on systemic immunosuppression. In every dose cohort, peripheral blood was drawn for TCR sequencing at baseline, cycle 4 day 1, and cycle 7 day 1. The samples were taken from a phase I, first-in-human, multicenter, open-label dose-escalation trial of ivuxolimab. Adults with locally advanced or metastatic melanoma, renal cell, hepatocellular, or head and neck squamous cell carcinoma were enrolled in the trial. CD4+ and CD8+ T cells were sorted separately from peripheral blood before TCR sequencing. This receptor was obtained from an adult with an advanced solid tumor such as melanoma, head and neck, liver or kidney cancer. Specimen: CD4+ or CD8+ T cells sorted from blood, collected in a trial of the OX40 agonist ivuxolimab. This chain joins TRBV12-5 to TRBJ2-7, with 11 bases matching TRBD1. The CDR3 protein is CASGDRGRLYF. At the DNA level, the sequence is TGTGCTAGTGGGGACAGGGGGCGTTTGTACTTC.